Listed below are T cell receptor beta chains from one sample, sequenced in a study of cytomegalovirus exposure and HLA in healthy donors. Libraries were prepared by immunoSEQ multiplex PCR; TCRdb keeps only in-frame clonotypes and omits some of them. This sample carries 110,000 to 150,000 clones, roughly 77% of them seen once, and the ten largest clones take 2% to 2.5%. The sample taken for sequencing was PBMCs. These receptors all stem from a man aged 30 to 39 in good health and CMV-seronegative. CDR3s include the opening cysteine and the closing phenylalanine or tryptophan. D genes are given only for firm matches. Not every row has a clone size; where given, it reads once, few, many or a size class.

J: TRBJ1-5; size: -; V: TRBV11-2; D: -; DNA: TGTGCCAGCAGCTCTGGGCCTTCTAGCAATCAGCCCCAGCATTTT; CDR3: CASSSGPSSNQPQHF
J: TRBJ2-7; size: -; V: TRBV27; D: -; DNA: TGTGCCAGCAGTAGACAGGCGCCTTCCTACGAGCAGTACTTC; CDR3: CASSRQAPSYEQYF
J: TRBJ2-4; size: once; V: TRBV4-1; D: -; DNA: TGCGCCAGCAGCCAACCGGGAGATACAGACATTCAGTACTTC; CDR3: CASSQPGDTDIQYF
J: TRBJ1-2; size: -; V: TRBV2; D: -; DNA: TGTGCCAGCAGTGTAGGGAGATCCCCCTATGGCTACACCTTC; CDR3: CASSVGRSPYGYTF
J: TRBJ2-2; size: -; V: TRBV28; D: TRBD1; DNA: TGTGCCATACAGGGGGCGAACACCGGGGAGCTGTTTTTT; CDR3: CAIQGANTGELFF
J: TRBJ1-1; size: -; V: TRBV6-5; D: -; DNA: TGTGCCAGCAGTTACCTCCCGGGTAAAGGCGGCGAATTT; CDR3: CASSYLPGKGGEF
J: TRBJ2-1; size: many; V: TRBV6-6; D: TRBD1; DNA: TGTGCCAGCAGTCGACAGGGGAGCTCCTACAATGAGCAGTTCTTC; CDR3: CASSRQGSSYNEQFF
J: TRBJ1-2; size: -; V: TRBV6-5; D: -; DNA: TGTGCCAGCAGTTATTTACAGGGTAGGCGCAGGGCCTACACCTTC; CDR3: CASSYLQGRRRAYTF
J: TRBJ1-4; size: -; V: TRBV2; D: -; DNA: TGTGCCAGCAGCCCCTTGGACACAACTAATGAAAAACTGTTTTTT; CDR3: CASSPLDTTNEKLFF
J: TRBJ2-7; size: -; V: TRBV11-2; D: -; DNA: TGTGCCAGCAGCAGCGTAGAGGGCTACGAGCAGTACTTC; CDR3: CASSSVEGYEQYF
J: TRBJ2-5; size: -; V: TRBV7-8; D: -; DNA: TGTGCCAGCAGCTTAGGACGGGGGAGTCGAGAGACCCAGTACTTC; CDR3: CASSLGRGSRETQYF
J: TRBJ1-5; size: -; V: TRBV4-1; D: -; DNA: TGCGCCAGCAGCCAATCGGTGCAGGGACTTCAGCCCCAGAATTTT; CDR3: CASSQSVQGLQPQNF
J: TRBJ1-4; size: -; V: TRBV30; D: -; DNA: TGTGCCTGGAACCGGCAAGGGGGAGAAAAACTGTTTTTT; CDR3: CAWNRQGGEKLFF
J: TRBJ2-5; size: -; V: TRBV28; D: -; DNA: TGTGCCAGCAGCTCGCGGACGGGGGTAAAGACCCAGTACTTC; CDR3: CASSSRTGVKTQYF
J: TRBJ2-3; size: -; V: TRBV12-5; D: -; DNA: TGTGCTAGTGGTGGGCTGCACACAGATACGCAGTATTTT; CDR3: CASGGLHTDTQYF
J: TRBJ2-2; size: -; V: TRBV7-9; D: -; DNA: TGTGCCAGCCGCGGGGGCAACACCGGGGAGCTGTTTTTT; CDR3: CASRGGNTGELFF
J: TRBJ1-2; size: -; V: TRBV19; D: TRBD1; DNA: TGTGCCAGTAGTATCTCCCGGGACAGGCCGACTGTAACCTATGGCTACACCTTC; CDR3: CASSISRDRPTVTYGYTF
J: TRBJ1-2; size: -; V: TRBV6-6; D: TRBD1; DNA: TGTGCCAGCAGGCCCGGGACAGGGAGCGGCTACACCTTC; CDR3: CASRPGTGSGYTF
J: TRBJ1-2; size: -; V: TRBV20-1; D: TRBD1; DNA: TGCAGTGCTAGAAGGGACAGGGCCTCGACCTTC; CDR3: CSARRDRASTF
J: TRBJ2-7; size: -; V: TRBV28; D: TRBD2; DNA: TGTGCCAGCAGTCCCGGTCGCCTAGCGGGAGTCTCCTACGAGCAGTACTTC; CDR3: CASSPGRLAGVSYEQYF
J: TRBJ1-4; size: -; V: TRBV2; D: -; DNA: TGTGCCAGCAGACCCGGGACTCATAGCTGGGAAAAACTGTTTTTT; CDR3: CASRPGTHSWEKLFF
J: TRBJ1-1; size: -; V: TRBV28; D: TRBD1; DNA: TGTGCCAGCAGTCGACAGGGGGCGTCTGGCACTGAAGCTTTCTTT; CDR3: CASSRQGASGTEAFF
J: TRBJ2-5; size: -; V: TRBV5-6; D: TRBD2; DNA: TGTGCCAGCAGCTTTCTACTAGCGGGCGAGACCCAGTACTTC; CDR3: CASSFLLAGETQYF
J: TRBJ1-5; size: once; V: TRBV7-2; D: -; DNA: TGTGCCAGCAGTGCACAGGTTTATAGCAATCAGCCCCAGCATTTT; CDR3: CASSAQVYSNQPQHF
J: TRBJ1-5; size: few; V: TRBV10-3; D: TRBD1; DNA: TGTGCCATCAGTGAGAAGAGACAGGGGGCTTGGGATCAGCCCCAGCATTTT; CDR3: CAISEKRQGAWDQPQHF
J: TRBJ1-5; size: -; V: TRBV9; D: -; DNA: TGTGCCAGCAGCGTAGGGCCGATTAGCAATCAGCCCCAGCATTTT; CDR3: CASSVGPISNQPQHF
J: TRBJ1-4; size: -; V: TRBV10-3; D: TRBD1; DNA: TGTGCCTCAAGGACAGGGTTGGGTGAAAAACTGTTTTTT; CDR3: CASRTGLGEKLFF
J: TRBJ2-2; size: few; V: TRBV6-5; D: -; DNA: TGTGCCAGCAGTGAGGGAAACACCGGGGAGCTGTTTTTT; CDR3: CASSEGNTGELFF
J: TRBJ1-5; size: -; V: TRBV28; D: TRBD1; DNA: TGTGCCAGCAGTTTTGAGGGACAGGCCTCATTAGCCCAGCATTTT; CDR3: CASSFEGQASLAQHF
J: TRBJ1-1; size: -; V: TRBV6-4; D: TRBD1; DNA: TGTGCCAGCAGACAGGGGTATAACACTGAAGCTTTCTTT; CDR3: CASRQGYNTEAFF
J: TRBJ1-2; size: once; V: TRBV29-1; D: -; DNA: TGCAGCGTTGAAGATCTTTACTATGGCTACACCTTC; CDR3: CSVEDLYYGYTF
J: TRBJ2-7; size: -; V: TRBV7-2; D: TRBD2; DNA: TGTGCCAGCAGCGCTTGGACTAGTTGGCGCGAGCAGTACTTC; CDR3: CASSAWTSWREQYF
J: TRBJ2-1; size: -; V: TRBV6-5; D: TRBD2; DNA: TGTGCCAGCAGTTCTTTTACTAGCGGATACAATGAGCAGTTCTTC; CDR3: CASSSFTSGYNEQFF
J: TRBJ1-6; size: -; V: TRBV19; D: -; DNA: TGTGCCAGTAGTAGTGTTGTGGCACGTTCAAGTAATTCACCCCTCCACTTT; CDR3: CASSSVVARSSNSPLHF
J: TRBJ1-2; size: -; V: TRBV19; D: -; DNA: TGTGCCAGTAGTTTTCGGTTTAGACAGGTCTTCCATGGCTACACCTTC; CDR3: CASSFRFRQVFHGYTF